This TCR beta chain was retrieved from a study of T cell clonotyping in hematopoietic cell transplantation (dated by TCRdb to the early 2020s). Concerning the study at large: The study collected 120 to 150 blood samples from 30 to 35 consecutive transplant recipients and their related donors. Patients were recruited between 2015 and 2017 and followed until late 2020 or death. Overall study outcomes, separate from this receptor: Only a small fraction of recipient repertoires overlapped donor repertoires, with over 97% appearing de novo at the given depth. The sample size was limited and the cells went unsorted, which meant the CD4 and CD8 repertoire contributions could not be told apart. After transplant, TCR diversity in recipients dropped, and pathologically expanded clonotypes increased progressively from day 30 to day 180. Donor and pretransplant recipient Inverse Simpson Index values predicted broader posttransplant TCR repertoire diversity.

Regarding this clone: Which antigen it targets is not known. Within one base of it there is no much larger clone, and no base qualities were kept.

The immunoSEQ assay, a bias-controlled multiplex PCR with V- and J-specific primers, was used to amplify TCR beta CDR3 regions from genomic DNA. A second PCR step added a proprietary barcode and Illumina adapter sequences to the CDR3 amplicons. CDR3 libraries were sequenced on an Illumina MiSeq instrument. For the original study's pipeline: immunoSEQ Analyzer 3.0 was used for export and quality control, with R Bioconductor and Immunarch used for downstream analyses. Repertoire metrics were calculated using only productive rearrangements within the normalized downsampled data set. In the normalized cohort, clonotypes with more than 5 templates were defined as pathologically expanded. Repertoire diversity was measured with the Inverse Simpson Index. To capture all clonotypes, CMV-specificity analyses were performed on the non-normalized data set. The table was pulled from immuneACCESS by TCRdb, which kept in-frame rearrangements only. Such tables lose some clones; where checked, under half of the loss comes from unresolved V genes, and the rest has no known cause. The V and J calls and the clone size are those of that table, but D and trimming were determined from the DNA. This sample holds over 8,500 clones; 46% were observed only once. Less than 10% of the sample rests with the top ten.

Counted from cysteine to phenylalanine, this CDR3 has 16 amino acids. Just the 48-base CDR3 DNA is kept, in frame starting at base 1. CDR1 SGDLS and CDR2 YYNGEE are derived from the germline V gene. Relative to germline, V is missing 4 bases and J is missing 0 bases, with 7 bases of the junction outside any gene match. The time point label for this specimen denotes: 30 days after allo-HCT. Blood from recipients was drawn roughly 28 days before transplant, then again at days 30, 100 and 180 after transplant. Using Nuclei Lysis Solution, genomic DNA was extracted from unfractionated peripheral blood mononuclear cells that were either fresh or cryopreserved.

The origin of this receptor is a male patient between 45 and 59 years old who had an allogeneic stem cell transplant from an unrelated donor, so the T cells may come from the graft donor. Some clones in this sample may be carry-over from other donors' samples. The sample here was PBMCs, taken 30 days after allogeneic stem cell transplant. The chain is made from TRBV9 and TRBJ2-3, with 8 junctional bases fitting TRBD1. The DNA sequence is TGTGCCAGCAGCCTCATGACAGGGGAAAGCACAGATACGCAGTATTTT. Its translation is CASSLMTGESTDTQYF.